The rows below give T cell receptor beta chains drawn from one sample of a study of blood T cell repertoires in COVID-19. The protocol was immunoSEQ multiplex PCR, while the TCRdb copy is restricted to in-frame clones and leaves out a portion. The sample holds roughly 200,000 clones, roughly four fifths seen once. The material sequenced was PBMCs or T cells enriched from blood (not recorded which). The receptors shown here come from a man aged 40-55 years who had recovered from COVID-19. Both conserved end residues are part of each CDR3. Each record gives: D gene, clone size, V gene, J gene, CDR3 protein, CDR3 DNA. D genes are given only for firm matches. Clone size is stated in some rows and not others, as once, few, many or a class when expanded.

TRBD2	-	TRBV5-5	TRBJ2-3	CASSLGGRTPGTDTQYF	TGTGCCAGCAGCTTGGGCGGGAGAACGCCAGGCACAGATACGCAGTATTTT
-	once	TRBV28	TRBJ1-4	CASSLRQGTNEKLFF	TGTGCCAGCAGTTTAAGGCAGGGGACAAATGAAAAACTGTTTTTT
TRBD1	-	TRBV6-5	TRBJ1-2	CASSYSKGGVYGYTF	TGTGCCAGCAGTTACTCGAAAGGGGGCGTATATGGCTACACCTTC
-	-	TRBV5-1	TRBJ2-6	CASSLVLSGANVLTF	TGCGCCAGCAGCTTGGTTCTCTCTGGGGCCAACGTCCTGACTTTC
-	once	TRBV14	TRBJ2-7	CASSPYDRPGYEQYF	TGTGCCAGCAGCCCTTACGACCGACCAGGGTACGAGCAGTACTTC
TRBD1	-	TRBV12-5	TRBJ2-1	CASGLVGWGQGGSEQFF	TGTGCTAGTGGTTTGGTTGGCTGGGGACAGGGGGGGAGTGAGCAGTTCTTC
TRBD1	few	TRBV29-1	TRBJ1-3	CSVATGTGNTIYF	TGCAGCGTAGCGACAGGGACTGGAAACACCATATATTTT
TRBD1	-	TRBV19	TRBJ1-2	CASNEQGVNYGYTF	TGTGCCAGTAACGAACAGGGGGTGAACTATGGCTACACCTTC
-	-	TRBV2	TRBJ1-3	CASSKGVISYTIYF	TGTGCCAGCTCTAAAGGGGTAATTTCATACACCATATATTTT
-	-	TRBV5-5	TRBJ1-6	CASSPLGHYNSPLHF	TGTGCCAGCAGCCCCCTTGGGCATTATAATTCACCCCTCCACTTT